These 4 T cell receptor beta chains came from one sample sequenced in a study of T cells in Graves' hyperthyroidism and ophthalmopathy. What was amplified from RNA transcripts were TCR beta CDR3 regions. HTBI primers were used for first-round RT-PCR of the TCR CDR3. MiXCR, run by TCRdb on the multiplex PCR reads, gives a single entry per CDR3 protein. The sample gives about half a million distinct CDR3 sequences, less than 25% of which show up once; roughly 12% is in the top ten. Input material: blood. The receptors derive from a woman aged 30 to 39 with Graves' ophthalmopathy.

This clonotype was seen a few times. A much larger clone is a single base away; this may be a read error. This sequence joins TRBV28 and TRBJ1-1; 7 bases align to TRBD1. Germline V gene sequence: CDR1 MDHEN, CDR2 SYDVKM. This CDR3 has 14 residues. In DNA, the CDR3 is TGTGCCAGCTGTTTACACAGGGGCCAAACTGAAGCTTTCTTT. This gives the protein CASCLHRGQTEAFF. Filled out from reference TRBV28 and TRBJ1-1, the complete variable domain reads DVKVTQSSRYLVKRTGEKVFLECVQDMDHENMFWYRQDPGLGLRLIYFSYDVKMKEKGDIPEGYSVSREKKERFSLILESASTNQTSMYLCASCLHRGQTEAFFGQGTRLTVV.

This clonotype was found many times. This sequence joins TRBV20-1 and TRBJ1-5, with D perhaps TRBD1 (6 bases). The CDR3 spans 13 residues. The V end was cut by 5 bases, the J end by 6 bases, with 14 bases between. Germline loops: CDR1 DFQATT, CDR2 SNEGSKA (reference sequence). The CDR3 region is CSAAQGERQPQHF. In nucleotides, the CDR3 is TGCAGTGCTGCACAGGGTGAACGTCAGCCCCAGCATTTT.

This clonotype came up many times. CDR3 region: CASSGLPGRSVEAFF. The CDR3 nucleotides are TGTGCCAGTAGTGGGCTCCCGGGACGTTCGGTTGAAGCTTTCTTT. V is TRBV19 and J is TRBJ1-1; maybe TRBD1 (5 bases). The CDR3 extends over 15 amino acids. V was cut by 5 bases and J by 7 bases, with 20 bases left in between. CDR1 is LNHDA and CDR2 is SQIVND in the germline V gene (reference sequence).

The table lists this clonotype with a few counts. The chain links TRBV19 to TRBJ1-1; D is ambiguous. V was cut by 3 bases and J by 1 base, with 12 bases left in between. Germline loops: CDR1 LNHDA, CDR2 SQIVND (reference sequence). There are 15 residues in the CDR3. CDR3 sequence reads: CASSMVWEGNTEAFF. In DNA form, the CDR3 reads TGTGCCAGTAGTATGGTTTGGGAGGGGAACACTGAAGCTTTCTTT.